The 26 T cell receptor beta chains below were found in one sample sequenced in a study of metastatic and nonmetastatic thyroid tumors. Before thyroid surgery, none of the patients had received any treatment. MiXCR reprocessed the PCR reads for TCRdb. The sample holds just under 60,000 clones, roughly 15% seen once. The sample was blood. The receptors come from a male donor with papillary thyroid cancer or a benign thyroid nodule (not recorded which). Some clones in this sample may be carry-over from other donors' samples.

This clone was counted ten times or more. The genes are TRBV9 and TRBJ2-3; TRBD2 matches at 8 bases. V lost 0 bases, J lost 4 bases, and 7 bases stayed unmatched. Per germline, CDR1 SGDLS and CDR2 YYNGEE. The CDR3 totals 16 residues. The CDR3 sequence is CASSVASGRAADTQYF. In nucleotides, the CDR3 is TGTGCCAGCAGCGTAGCTTCCGGGAGGGCTGCAGATACGCAGTATTTT. Filled out from reference TRBV9 and TRBJ2-3, the complete variable domain reads DSGVTQTPKHLITATGQRVTLRCSPRSGDLSVYWYQQSLDQGLQFLIQYYNGEERAKGNILERFSAQQFPDLHSELNLSSLELGDSALYFCASSVASGRAADTQYFGPGTRLTVL.

At least ten counts were recorded for this clone. The J gene is TRBJ1-3, the V gene TRBV9; 7 nucleotides align to TRBD1. The length of the CDR3 is 17 residues. Germline CDR1 SGDLS, CDR2 YYNGEE. The J segment lost 2 bases and the V segment lost 1 base, leaving 9 bases of the junction unmatched. CDR3 sequence: CASSVNLRGTAGNTIYF. The CDR3 bases are TGTGCCAGCAGCGTAAACCTCCGAGGGACAGCTGGAAACACCATATATTTT.

This clone occurred many times. The V gene is TRBV9, the J gene TRBJ1-2; TRBD1 agrees at 7 bases. CDR1 and CDR2 from the germline V gene are SGDLS and YYNGEE. The length of the CDR3 is 16 residues. The V and J ends lost 3 bases and 3 bases, in that order; junction bases with no gene match: 11. CDR3 nucleotides: TGTGCCAGCAGCGGGGGACAGCCGGTGGAGTACTATGGCTACACCTTC. Translating gives CASSGGQPVEYYGYTF.

A few counts support this clone. V gene TRBV27 combines with J gene TRBJ1-6; D possibly corresponds to TRBD1 (6 bases). The germline gives CDR1 MNHEY, CDR2 SMNVEV (reference sequence). Trimming pared 5 bases from V and 17 bases from J, leaving 28 bases between. The CDR3 sequence is 16 residues long. The chain's CDR3 is CASSRSGTIGNSHVHF. Written as DNA, the CDR3 is TGTGCCAGCAGTCGTTCCGGGACAATTGGGAATTCACACGTCCACTTT.

Comment on this clone: A much larger clone differs from this one at a single base, so this may be a read error. This sequence joins TRBV2 and TRBJ2-5; either TRBD1 or TRBD2 may supply D (6 bases each). V shed 6 bases and J shed 3 bases, with 17 bases lying between them. Germline CDR1 SNHLY, CDR2 FYNNEI. This CDR3 has 15 amino acids. The CDR3 bases are TGTGCCAGCAGACCTTCGGGGGCCCGAAAAGAGACCCAGTACTTC. Its protein product is CASRPSGARKETQYF.

There are many counts of this clone. The junction departs from germline at one end; a sequencing error may be responsible. This chain joins TRBV5-1 and TRBJ2-3; D tentatively reads TRBD1 or TRBD2 (5 bases each). Germline values: CDR1 SGHRS, CDR2 YFSETQ. This CDR3 has 15 residues. The CDR3 DNA is TGCGCCAGCAGCCCCCGGGACGGGCTCACATATACGCAGTATTTT. This sequence encodes CASSPRDGLTYTQYF.

The sample holds many counts of this clone. CDR3 amino acids: CASRGLSDTQYF. The CDR3 DNA is TGTGCCAGCCGAGGACTGTCGGATACGCAGTATTTT. V usage is TRBV9 and J usage is TRBJ2-3; tentative D call: TRBD2 (5 bases). This CDR3 contains 12 residues. V was cut by 7 bases and J by 6 bases, with 12 bases left in between. Looked up from germline, CDR1 is SGDLS and CDR2 is YYNGEE.

This chain joins TRBV9 and TRBJ1-2; 7 bases map to TRBD1. There are 15 residues in the CDR3. Germline CDR1 reads SGDLS; CDR2 reads YYNGEE. J gave up 4 bases and V 3 bases, and 9 bases lay outside the gene matches. CDR3 amino acids: CASSDGTARSYGYTF. CDR3 DNA sequence: TGTGCCAGCAGCGATGGGACAGCGAGAAGCTATGGCTACACCTTC.

This clone was recorded at least ten times. The V and J genes are TRBV20-1 and TRBJ2-7; perhaps TRBD2 as D (6 bases). This CDR3 is 15 amino acids long. The V end lost 5 bases, the J end lost 1 base, and 18 bases lay between the germline ends. Germline V lookup: CDR1 DFQATT, CDR2 SNEGSKA (reference sequence). This CDR3 reads CSAQVATGASYEQYF. The CDR3 nucleotides read TGCAGTGCTCAGGTGGCGACGGGAGCTTCCTACGAGCAGTACTTC.

This clone was observed at least ten times. This chain links TRBV11-2 with TRBJ1-6; 9 bases are shared with TRBD1. After removal of 5 bases from V and 7 bases from J, the junction contained 6 bases not matched to a gene. The V gene's germline CDR1 is SGHAT and CDR2 FQNNGV. This CDR3 has 15 residues. CDR3: CASSLATGGNSPLHF. Here the CDR3 DNA reads TGTGCCAGCAGCCTCGCAACAGGGGGCAATTCACCCCTCCACTTT.

This clone appeared many times. The CDR3 spells CASSPRHGEAFF. The DNA of the CDR3 is TGTGCCAGCAGCCCTAGACACGGTGAAGCTTTCTTT. V and J are TRBV13 and TRBJ1-1; D uncertain. The CDR3 contains 12 residues. The ends were cut back, 5 bases at V and 7 bases at J, with 11 bases in the middle. Germline assignment: CDR1 PRHDT and CDR2 FYEKMQ (reference sequence).

This clone was detected ten times or more. The gene calls are TRBV28 and TRBJ1-3; 8 positions match TRBD1. The junction had 4 bases not matched to a gene; V was cut back by 2 bases and J by 4 bases. This CDR3 contains 15 residues. Germline V CDR1 and CDR2: MDHEN, SYDVKM. CDR3 region: CASSLQGASGNTIYF. The CDR3 DNA follows: TGTGCCAGCAGTTTACAGGGGGCTTCAGGAAACACCATATATTTT.

The table lists this clone with many counts. The gene calls are TRBV7-9 and TRBJ2-5; D is perhaps TRBD1 (6 bases). Per the germline V gene, CDR1 is SEHNR and CDR2 is FQNEAQ (reference sequence). The ends were cut back, 5 bases at V and 5 bases at J, with 15 bases in the middle. There are 14 residues in the CDR3. The CDR3 region is CASSLHRDTETQYF. CDR3 in DNA: TGTGCCAGCAGCCTCCACCGGGACACCGAGACCCAGTACTTC.

This clone was recorded a few times. The rearrangement uses TRBV6-2 or TRBV6-3 and TRBJ2-1; TRBD2 matches at 8 bases. Germline V CDR1 and CDR2: MNHEY, SVGEGT. There are 17 residues in the CDR3. The ends lost 6 bases at V and 8 bases at J; junction bases unmatched: 18. The CDR3 loop reads CASRGLGLAVEGDEQFF. CDR3 nucleotides: TGTGCCAGCAGAGGCCTCGGACTAGCTGTAGAAGGCGATGAGCAGTTCTTC.

About this clone: Other DNA sequences in the sample encode the same CDR3. The chain uses TRBV9 and TRBJ2-7, with TRBD2 matching 10 bases. CDR1 SGDLS and CDR2 YYNGEE come from the germline V gene. CDR3 length equals 14 residues. Losses at the gene ends were 0 bases for V and 4 bases for J; bases not matched to a gene: 1. Here the CDR3 reads CASSVASGSYEQYF. The CDR3 nucleotides are TGTGCCAGCAGCGTAGCTAGCGGGAGTTACGAGCAGTACTTC. Together with reference TRBV9 and TRBJ2-7, the CDR3 gives the full variable domain: DSGVTQTPKHLITATGQRVTLRCSPRSGDLSVYWYQQSLDQGLQFLIQYYNGEERAKGNILERFSAQQFPDLHSELNLSSLELGDSALYFCASSVASGSYEQYFGPGTRLTVT.

The chain carries TRBV11-2 and TRBJ2-6; D gene uncertain. V gave up 4 bases and J gave up 0 bases, with 7 bases separating them. CDR1 and CDR2 from the germline V gene are SGHAT and FQNNGV. The CDR3 is 15 amino acids. CDR3 sequence: CASSYVGSGANVLTF. CDR3 coding DNA: TGTGCCAGCAGCTACGTAGGCTCTGGGGCCAACGTCCTGACTTTC.

As for this clone: A read error may explain this, as a much larger clone is one base away. The chain carries TRBV12-3 or TRBV12-4 and TRBJ2-3, with D perhaps matching TRBD1 or TRBD2 (5 bases each). Trimming shortened V by 8 bases and J by 1 base, and 13 bases separated the two germline ends. The CDR3 covers 14 residues. CDR3 residues: CASGTRGGTDTQYF. Here the CDR3 DNA reads TGTGCCAGCGGTACTAGAGGGGGCACAGATACGCAGTATTTT.

In this sample, this clone turned up many times. A clone one base away is much larger, so this may be a read error. The rearrangement joins TRBV6-1 to TRBJ1-5, with unresolved D. The V and J ends lost 4 bases and 0 bases respectively, with 13 bases between them. The germline gives CDR1 MNHNS, CDR2 SASEGT. This CDR3 region has 16 residues. This CDR3 reads CASSGRRQHSNQPQHF. In DNA, the CDR3 is TGTGCCAGCAGTGGAAGGAGACAACATAGCAATCAGCCCCAGCATTTT.

This clone was detected a few times. The same CDR3 can be traced to other DNA sequences in this sample. This rearrangement joins TRBV6-1 to TRBJ2-2; TRBD1 might be the D (5 bases). Trimming took 6 bases from V and 6 from J, leaving 17 bases between them. Germline assignment: CDR1 MNHNS and CDR2 SASEGT. The CDR3 totals 15 residues. CDR3 in amino acids: CASSPGTGASGELFF. The CDR3 nucleotides read TGTGCCAGCAGCCCCGGCACAGGTGCATCCGGGGAGCTGTTTTTT.

This clone was seen repeatedly, ten times or more. CDR3 coding DNA: TGTGCCAGCAGGAGGGAGGCGACAGGGGGCCCAGATACGCAGTATTTT. Its translation is CASRREATGGPDTQYF. The chain has TRBV2 and TRBJ2-3; TRBD1 matches 10 bases. Germline V lookup: CDR1 SNHLY, CDR2 FYNNEI. V lost 6 bases and J lost 4; bases outside the gene matches: 10. The CDR3 sequence is 16 residues long.

CDR3: CSAASDRKFYNSPLHF. CDR3 coding DNA: TGCAGTGCTGCCTCGGACAGAAAGTTCTATAATTCACCCCTCCACTTT. V usage is TRBV20-1 and J usage is TRBJ1-6, with a weak D call TRBD1 (6 bases). The germline CDR1 and CDR2 sequences are DFQATT and SNEGSKA (reference sequence). V was shortened by 5 bases and J by 3 bases, with 17 bases between the two germline ends. CDR3 length equals 16 residues.

In its sample, this clone was seen many times. The gene calls are TRBV13 and TRBJ1-1; a possible D gene is TRBD1 (5 bases). CDR3 length: 14 amino acids. The germline CDR1 and CDR2 sequences are PRHDT and FYEKMQ (reference sequence). V was shortened by 0 bases and J by 11 bases, with 16 bases between the two germline ends. Here the CDR3 DNA reads TGTGCCAGCAGCTTAGGCATGGGGACCTGGGGGGCTTTCTTT. Protein sequence: CASSLGMGTWGAFF.

On this clone itself: Since a much larger clone is just one base distant, this may be a read error. This chain uses TRBV13 with TRBJ2-3; 11 bases are a match to TRBD2. CDR3 length: 20 residues. The V and J ends lost 5 bases and 3 bases, in that order; junction bases with no gene match: 19. Germline V gives CDR1 PRHDT, CDR2 FYEKMQ (reference sequence). This CDR3 reads CASSHDSGRARTQVTDTQYF. The CDR3 coding sequence is TGTGCCAGCAGCCATGATAGCGGGAGGGCCCGCACGCAAGTAACAGATACGCAGTATTTT. Complete variable domain (other parts from reference TRBV13 and TRBJ2-3): AAGVIQSPRHLIKEKRETATLKCYPIPRHDTVYWYQQGPGQDPQFLISFYEKMQSDKGSIPDRFSAQQFSDYHSELNMSSLELGDSALYFCASSHDSGRARTQVTDTQYFGPGTRLTVL.

This clone was seen ten or more times. Germline and junction disagree at one end, which may indicate a read error. This chain links TRBV7-2 with TRBJ2-1; D ambiguous. Germline CDR1 is SGHTA and CDR2 is FQGNSA. The CDR3 runs to 13 residues. The DNA of the CDR3 is TGTGCCAGCAGCTTAGGTTTGTACAATGAGCAGTCCTTC. It specifies CASSLGLYNEQSF.

The chain's CDR3 is CASSPWTSAAGDTQYF. As DNA, the CDR3 is TGTGCCAGCAGCCCCTGGACTAGCGCGGCCGGGGATACGCAGTATTTT. This chain connects TRBV11-2 to TRBJ2-3; 9 bases are shared with TRBD2. V shed 5 bases, J shed 6 bases, and the junction held 12 bases outside the gene matches. CDR1 is SGHAT and CDR2 is FQNNGV in the germline V gene. The CDR3 runs 16 residues. The variable domain in full, completed from reference TRBV11-2 and TRBJ2-3, reads EAGVAQSPRYKIIEKRQSVAFWCNPISGHATLYWYQQILGQGPKLLIQFQNNGVVDDSQLPKDRFSAERLKGVDSTLKIQPAKLEDSAVYLCASSPWTSAAGDTQYFGPGTRLTVL.

Details on this clone: Since the CDR3 does not end with the conserved phenylalanine or tryptophan, this likely comes from a read error. The same CDR3 arises from other DNA sequences in this sample as well. This chain uses TRBV20-1 with TRBJ2-1; no clear D. Between the trimmed V and J ends, which lost 0 bases and 0 bases, there was a span of 12 bases. The germline V gene has CDR1 DFQATT and CDR2 SNEGSKA (reference sequence). This CDR3 has 16 residues. CDR3 residues: CSARDPGGHSYNEQFS. The CDR3 DNA is TGCAGTGCTAGAGATCCTGGCGGTCACTCCTACAATGAGCAGTTCTCC.